This TCR beta chain was retrieved from a study of T cells in pancreatic ductal adenocarcinoma (dated by TCRdb to the late 2010s). General notes on the study: To learn about the adaptive T-cell response arising naturally, investigators profiled where tumor-infiltrating CD8+ T cells, together with suppressive cells, were located within resected pancreatic ductal adenocarcinoma, how abundant they were, and what qualities they showed.

TCR beta CDR3 regions were amplified from genomic DNA using the immunoSEQ hsTCRB kit. An Illumina HiSeq system was used to carry out high-throughput TRB CDR3 sequencing. The authors' pipeline ran thus. The immunoSEQ software was used to analyze sequencing reads, and nonproductive sequences containing premature stops or frame-shifts were excluded. To calculate repertoire clonality, Shannon entropy was normalized by log2 of the number of unique productive sequences, and that value was subtracted from one. TCRdb took this table from immuneACCESS and kept in-frame rearrangements with V and J called. Such tables lack part of the clones; where checked against another copy, unresolved V genes explain under half of the gap, and the rest is unexplained. D and trimming come from the DNA, and the V and J calls and clone size come from that table. The sample contains 100,000 or so clones, roughly 96% of them found a single time. The ten largest account for approximately 3.1% of the sample.

Including the terminal cysteine and phenylalanine, the CDR3 comprises 11 residues. Only CDR3 DNA remains: 33 bases, in frame from the first base. The germline V gene gives CDR1 as SGHTA and CDR2 as FQGNSA. V loses 5 bases, J loses 2 bases, and the germline ends lie 3 bases apart. On this clone itself: Its antigen is unknown. It has no much larger one-base neighbor in the sample; base qualities were not kept.

What the authors observed across the whole study: T-cell clonality showed no significant difference between tumor and blood, with a mean clonality of around 0.11 in tumors and approximately 0.067 in blood. More total productive templates and roughly 8-fold more unique clonotypes were found in blood samples than in tumor samples. Because inoperable disease is present at presentation in most pancreatic cancer patients, the resected cohort was biased toward the minority with early-stage disease. Comparisons of clonality between tumor and blood may be biased toward lower diversity because tumors are enriched in CD45RO+ effector T cells rather than naive T cells.

Pancreatic ductal adenocarcinoma patients who had undergone surgery without neoadjuvant therapy were selected. Peripheral blood was collected in heparin tubes, from which PBMCs were isolated by histopaque density gradient and cryopreserved in approximately 9.3% DMSO. Using the DNeasy Blood and Tissue Kit with Proteinase K and RNase treatment, genomic DNA was extracted from about 7 PBMC and roughly ten flash-frozen tumor specimens. The material sequenced was PBMCs. The receptor comes from a human donor with pancreatic ductal adenocarcinoma. This chain is built from TRBV7-2 and TRBJ2-5; the D gene is not confidently resolved. Read as DNA, the sequence is TGTGCCAGCAGCCGGCAAGAGACCCAGTACTTC. This translates into CASSRQETQYF.